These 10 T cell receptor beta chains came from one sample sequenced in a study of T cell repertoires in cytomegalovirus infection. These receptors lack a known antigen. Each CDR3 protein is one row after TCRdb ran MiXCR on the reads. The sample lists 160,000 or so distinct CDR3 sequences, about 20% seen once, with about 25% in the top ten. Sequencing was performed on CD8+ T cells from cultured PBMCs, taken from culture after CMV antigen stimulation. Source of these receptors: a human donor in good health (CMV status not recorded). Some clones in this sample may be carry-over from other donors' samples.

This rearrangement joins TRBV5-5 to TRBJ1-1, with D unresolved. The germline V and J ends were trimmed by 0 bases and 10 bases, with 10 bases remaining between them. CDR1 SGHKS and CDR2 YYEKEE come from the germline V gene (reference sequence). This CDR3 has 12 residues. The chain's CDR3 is CASSLGGTVAFF. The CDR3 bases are TGTGCCAGCAGCTTGGGCGGTACCGTAGCTTTCTTT.

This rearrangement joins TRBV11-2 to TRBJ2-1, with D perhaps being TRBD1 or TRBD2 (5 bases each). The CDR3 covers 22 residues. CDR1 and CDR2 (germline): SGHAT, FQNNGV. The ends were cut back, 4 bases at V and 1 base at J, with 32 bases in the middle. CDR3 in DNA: TGTGCCAGCAGCTCAACCGGACGAAACGGGGCGGTTCGGCGGAGTTCCTACAATGAGCAGTTCTTC. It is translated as CASSSTGRNGAVRRSSYNEQFF.

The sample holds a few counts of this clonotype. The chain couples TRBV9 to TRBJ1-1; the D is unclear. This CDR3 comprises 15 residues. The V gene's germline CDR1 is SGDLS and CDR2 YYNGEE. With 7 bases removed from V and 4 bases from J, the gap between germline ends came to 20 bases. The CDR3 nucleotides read TGTGCCAGCGGTCCCATCGTAGGGCTCGGCACTGAAGCTTTCTTT. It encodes CASGPIVGLGTEAFF. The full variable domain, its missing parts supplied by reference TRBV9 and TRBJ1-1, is DSGVTQTPKHLITATGQRVTLRCSPRSGDLSVYWYQQSLDQGLQFLIQYYNGEERAKGNILERFSAQQFPDLHSELNLSSLELGDSALYFCASGPIVGLGTEAFFGQGTRLTVV.

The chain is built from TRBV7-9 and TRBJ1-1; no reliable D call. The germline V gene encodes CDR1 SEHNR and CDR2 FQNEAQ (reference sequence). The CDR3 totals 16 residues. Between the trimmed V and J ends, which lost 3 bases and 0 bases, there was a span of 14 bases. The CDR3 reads CASSFSQLLMNTEAFF. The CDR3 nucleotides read TGTGCCAGCAGCTTCTCCCAACTGCTTATGAACACTGAAGCTTTCTTT.

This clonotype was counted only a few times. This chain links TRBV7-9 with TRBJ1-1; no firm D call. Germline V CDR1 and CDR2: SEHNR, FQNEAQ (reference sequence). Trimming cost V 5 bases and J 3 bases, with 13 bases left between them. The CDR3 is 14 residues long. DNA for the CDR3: TGTGCCAGCAGCCTCAAGGGAGAGGACACTGAAGCTTTCTTT. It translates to CASSLKGEDTEAFF. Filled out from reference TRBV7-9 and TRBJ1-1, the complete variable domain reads DTGVSQNPRHKITKRGQNVTFRCDPISEHNRLYWYRQTLGQGPEFLTYFQNEAQLEKSRLLSDRFSAERPKGSFSTLEIQRTEQGDSAMYLCASSLKGEDTEAFFGQGTRLTVV.

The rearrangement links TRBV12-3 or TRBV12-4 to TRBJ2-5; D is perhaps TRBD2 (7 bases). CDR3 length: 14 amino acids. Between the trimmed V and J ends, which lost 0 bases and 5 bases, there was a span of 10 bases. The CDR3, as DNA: TGTGCCAGCAGTTTAGCGGGGGGGCTGGAGACCCAGTACTTC. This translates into CASSLAGGLETQYF.

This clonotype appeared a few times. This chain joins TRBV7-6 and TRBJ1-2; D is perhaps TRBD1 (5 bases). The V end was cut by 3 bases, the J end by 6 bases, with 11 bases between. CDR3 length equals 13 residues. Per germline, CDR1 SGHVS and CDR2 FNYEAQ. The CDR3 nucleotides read TGTGCCAGCAGCTTTGGGGGGGTGGATGGCTACACCTTC. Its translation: CASSFGGVDGYTF.

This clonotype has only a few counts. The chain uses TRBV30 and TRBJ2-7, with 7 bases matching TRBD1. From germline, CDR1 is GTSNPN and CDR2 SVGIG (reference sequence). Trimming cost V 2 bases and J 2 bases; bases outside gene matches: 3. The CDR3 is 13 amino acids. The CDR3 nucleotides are TGTGCCTGGAGTTATGGACAGGCCTACGAGCAGTACTTC. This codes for CAWSYGQAYEQYF.

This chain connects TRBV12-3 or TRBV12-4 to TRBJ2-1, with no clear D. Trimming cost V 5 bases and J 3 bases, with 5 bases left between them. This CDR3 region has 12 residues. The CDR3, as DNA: TGTGCCAGCAGTCCCTTCTACAATGAGCAGTTCTTC. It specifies CASSPFYNEQFF.

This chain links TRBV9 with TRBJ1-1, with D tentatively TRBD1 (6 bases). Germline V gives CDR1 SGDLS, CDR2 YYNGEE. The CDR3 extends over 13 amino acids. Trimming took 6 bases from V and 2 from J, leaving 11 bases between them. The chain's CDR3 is CASTRTENTEAFF. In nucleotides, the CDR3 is TGTGCCAGCACCAGGACAGAAAACACTGAAGCTTTCTTT.